Following are 16 T cell receptor beta chains from one sample sequenced in a study of post-analysis software for immune sequencing data (dated by TCRdb to between 2015 and 2016). On the study overall, not on this receptor specifically: Patients showed significantly higher frequencies than controls for roughly five TRBV segments, among them TRBV5-6, TRBV5-1 and TRBV20-1.

These TCRs' antigens remain unknown. Libraries came from PCR. This sample was sequenced with an Illumina HiSeq 2500. To reduce PCR and sequencing biases, unique molecular identifiers were incorporated into the TCR beta cDNA libraries. TCRdb reprocessed the public reads (quality trimming at Q25 with fastp, clone calling with MiXCR) and kept in-frame beta chains. Records with the same CDR3 protein are collapsed into one entry carrying the most frequent genes and DNA. The sample table records roughly 800,000 distinct CDR3 sequences; 46% of these occur just once. 4.9% of the sample is held by the ten biggest clonotypes. Input material: blood. The receptors originated from a girl aged 5-17 years with multiple sclerosis.

The J gene is TRBJ2-1, the V gene TRBV10-1, with TRBD2 matching over 8 bases. V trimming: 8 bases; J trimming: 8 bases; junction bases outside the gene matches: 8. Germline lookup yields CDR1 WNHNN and CDR2 SYGVQD (reference sequence). The CDR3 has 13 residues. The CDR3 here is CASGNLTSDEQFF. The CDR3 region has the DNA TGCGCCAGCGGGAACCTGACTAGCGATGAGCAGTTCTTC.

This clonotype has just a few counts. The chain carries TRBV6-6 and TRBJ2-5, with TRBD1 matching over 7 bases. J was trimmed by 4 bases and V by 8 bases; bases with no gene match: 4. The germline gives CDR1 MNHNY, CDR2 SVGAGI (reference sequence). The CDR3 totals 12 residues. The CDR3 loop is CASVGTAETQYF. The CDR3 DNA follows: TGTGCCAGCGTCGGGACAGCAGAGACCCAGTACTTC.

The chain recombines TRBV12-1 with TRBJ2-5; the D call of TRBD2 is as the table states it, not checked on the DNA. TRBV12-1 is a pseudogene segment. The CDR3 loop spans 20 amino acids. CDR3 sequence reads: CASSFSYPVWRETRQETQYF. CDR3 in DNA: TGTGCCAGCAGCTTTTCTTACCCGGTCTGGCGGGAGACGAGGCAAGAGACCCAGTACTTC.

The chain has TRBV25-1 and TRBJ2-3; 7 bases are shared with TRBD2. The CDR3 loop spans 17 amino acids. Germline CDR1 MGHDK, CDR2 SYGVNS. The trim removed 3 bases at V and 4 bases at J, leaving 13 bases unmatched. CDR3 protein: CASSDPPKGGRADTQYF. Written as DNA, the CDR3 is TGTGCCAGCAGTGACCCCCCAAAAGGAGGGAGGGCAGATACGCAGTATTTT. Supplemented by reference TRBV25-1 and TRBJ2-3, the full variable domain reads EADIYQTPRYLVIGTGKKITLECSQTMGHDKMYWYQQDPGMELHLIHYSYGVNSTEKGDLSSESTVSRIRTEHFPLTLESARPSHTSQYLCASSDPPKGGRADTQYFGPGTRLTVL.

V gene TRBV14 combines with J gene TRBJ2-3; D might be TRBD1 (6 bases). This CDR3 comprises 15 residues. Trimming left V 1 base short and J 3 bases short, with 11 bases between. The V gene's germline CDR1 is SGHDN and CDR2 FVKESK. This CDR3 reads CASSQANRVTDTQYF. As DNA, the CDR3 is TGTGCCAGCAGCCAAGCCAACAGGGTAACAGATACGCAGTATTTT.

A few counts support this clonotype. This chain links TRBV27 with TRBJ2-6; D might be TRBD1 (6 bases). The CDR3 has 15 residues. CDR1 is MNHEY and CDR2 is SMNVEV in the germline V gene (reference sequence). V shed 5 bases and J shed 3 bases, with 11 bases lying between them. CDR3 in amino acids: CASSTTGIGANVLTF. CDR3 nucleotide sequence: TGTGCCAGCAGTACTACAGGGATTGGGGCCAACGTCCTGACTTTC.

The rearrangement uses TRBV6-1 and TRBJ1-6; maybe TRBD1 (5 bases). The CDR3 is 15 amino acids. Germline loops: CDR1 MNHNS, CDR2 SASEGT. V lost 0 bases, J lost 7 bases, and 10 bases lay in between. The CDR3 DNA reads TGTGCCAGCAGTGAAGCGCGGGGGGGAAATTCACCCCTCCACTTT. Protein: CASSEARGGNSPLHF.

The chain uses TRBV10-3 and TRBJ2-1, with D perhaps given as TRBD1 or TRBD2 (5 bases each). Per germline, CDR1 ENHRY and CDR2 SYGVKD. The CDR3 has 15 residues. Trimming left V 4 bases short and J 6 bases short, with 16 bases between. CDR3 bases: TGTGCCATCAGTGGGGGGAGCCATCGAACCAATGAGCAGTTCTTC. Translation gives CAISGGSHRTNEQFF.

J is TRBJ2-1 and V is TRBV20-1; TRBD2 matches 8 bases. Near its end, the DNA agrees better with TRBJ2-7, so the J call may be wrong. This CDR3 is built from 17 residues. Germline assignment: CDR1 DFQATT and CDR2 SNEGSKA (reference sequence). The CDR3 here is CSASGGSGVGSYNEQYF. CDR3 nucleotide sequence: TGCAGTGCGAGCGGGGGTAGCGGGGTGGGCTCCTACAATGAGCAGTACTTC.

This clonotype was seen at least ten times. V usage is TRBV29-1 and J usage is TRBJ2-7; 13 bases are a match to TRBD2. Germline V CDR1 and CDR2: SQVTM, ANQGSEA. Unmatched junction bases numbered 3, after V lost 6 bases and J lost 4 bases. This CDR3 has 13 amino acids. This CDR3 is CSVRTSGSYEQYF. CDR3 in DNA: TGCAGCGTCAGGACTAGCGGGAGTTACGAGCAGTACTTC.

The chain recombines TRBV10-3 with TRBJ2-2, with D tentatively TRBD1 or TRBD2 (5 bases each). The germline V gene encodes CDR1 ENHRY and CDR2 SYGVKD. Trimming stripped 3 bases from V and 1 base from J, with 18 bases between. The CDR3 is made up of 18 amino acids. The CDR3 DNA is TGTGCCATCAGTGACCCCTCTGGGGCCGGACTGAACACCGGGGAGCTGTTTTTT. It yields the protein CAISDPSGAGLNTGELFF.

This clonotype was picked up a small number of times. The V gene is TRBV20-1, the J gene TRBJ2-7; D is ambiguous. Per the germline V gene, CDR1 is DFQATT and CDR2 is SNEGSKA (reference sequence). The CDR3 has 10 residues. V was cut by 5 bases and J by 6 bases, with 8 bases left in between. DNA of the CDR3: TGCAGTGCTGTACACGTCGAGCAGTACTTC. As protein: CSAVHVEQYF.

The table lists this clonotype with a few counts. This sequence joins TRBV5-5 and TRBJ2-4; a weak D match, TRBD2 (6 bases). Trimming took off 3 bases at V and 6 bases at J, with 13 bases between the two ends. Germline V gene sequence: CDR1 SGHKS, CDR2 YYEKEE (reference sequence). The CDR3 is 14 amino acids. CDR3: CASSSAQGGNIQYF. In DNA, the CDR3 is TGTGCCAGCAGCTCCGCCCAGGGAGGAAACATTCAGTACTTC.

The V and J genes are TRBV2 and TRBJ1-2; D is possibly TRBD1 (6 bases). In germline, CDR1 is SNHLY, CDR2 FYNNEI. Trimming stripped 3 bases from V and 5 bases from J, with 25 bases between. The CDR3 length is 18 residues. The CDR3 loop reads CASSERLGGARPTYGYTF. The CDR3 DNA is TGTGCCAGCAGTGAGAGGCTCGGGGGCGCGCGGCCCACTTATGGCTACACCTTC.

The chain uses TRBV6-2 or TRBV6-3 and TRBJ1-5; D unresolved. CDR1 and CDR2 (germline): MNHEY, SVGEGT. The CDR3 length is 13 residues. V lost 2 bases, J lost 4 bases, and 6 bases lay in between. CDR3 region: CASSYRPNQPQHF. DNA of the CDR3: TGTGCCAGCAGTTACCGCCCTAATCAGCCCCAGCATTTT.

This clonotype turned up a few times. At one end the junction does not follow the germline gene, possibly because of a read error. This rearrangement joins TRBV5-6 to TRBJ2-7; no clear D. Per germline, CDR1 SGHDT and CDR2 YYEEEE. The CDR3 is 12 amino acids. Written as DNA, the CDR3 is TGTGCCAGCAGCTTGGGTCTCCGAGAGCCGTACTTC. Protein product: CASSLGLREPYF.